The text below deals with one T cell receptor (beta chain). These data originate in a study of blood T cell repertoires in COVID-19. In the original analysis: Nucleated cell number was recorded as an estimate derived from reference gene primer amplification. Only in-frame clones appear in the TCRdb table, and some are missing; sequencing was by immunoSEQ multiplex PCR. V and J calls and clone size are those listed in that table; D and trimming were worked out from the DNA. The sample has around 58,000 clones; approximately 90% are singletons. V trimming: 4 bases; J trimming: 5 bases; junction bases outside the gene matches: 5. This CDR3 has 15 amino acids. Germline assignment: CDR1 LGHDT and CDR2 YNNKEL (reference sequence).

The sequencing sample was made of PBMCs or T cells enriched from blood (not recorded which). The V call is TRBV3-1 (or the pseudogene TRBV3-2), the J call TRBJ2-5; 12 bases line up with TRBD1. The TCR was taken from a woman between 40 and 55 years old who had recovered from COVID-19. The CDR3 DNA is TGTGCCAGCAGCCGATGGGACAGGGGGCGGGAGACCCAGTACTTC. Its translation is CASSRWDRGRETQYF.